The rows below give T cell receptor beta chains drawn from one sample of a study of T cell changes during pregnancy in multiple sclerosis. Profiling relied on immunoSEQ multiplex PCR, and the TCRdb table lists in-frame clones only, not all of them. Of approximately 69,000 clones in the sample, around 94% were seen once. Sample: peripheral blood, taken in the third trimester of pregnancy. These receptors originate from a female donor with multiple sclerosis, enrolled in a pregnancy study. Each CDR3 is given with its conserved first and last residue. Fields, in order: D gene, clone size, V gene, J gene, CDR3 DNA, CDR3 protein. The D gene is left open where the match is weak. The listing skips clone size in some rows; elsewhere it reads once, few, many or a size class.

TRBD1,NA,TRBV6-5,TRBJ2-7,TGTGCCAGATATCCAGGGGGACAGGGGTTCCACGAGCAGTACTTC,CARYPGGQGFHEQYF
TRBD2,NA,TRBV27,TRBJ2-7,TGTGCCAGCAGTCCAGGACTAGCGGGGGCCTACGAGCAGTACTTC,CASSPGLAGAYEQYF
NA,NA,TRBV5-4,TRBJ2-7,TGTGCCAGCAGCCCAATGAGTTCCTACGAGCAGTACTTC,CASSPMSSYEQYF
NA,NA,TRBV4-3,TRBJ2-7,TGCGCCAGCAGCCAAACCCGCCTGGAGGTGGAGCAGTACTTC,CASSQTRLEVEQYF
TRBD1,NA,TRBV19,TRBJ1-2,TGTGCCAGTAGTGCTCCCGGGACAGGGGACTATGGCTACACCTTC,CASSAPGTGDYGYTF
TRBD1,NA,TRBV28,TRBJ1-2,TGTGCCAGCAGCCCGCTAAGGGACAGGTACGGCTATGGCTACACCTTC,CASSPLRDRYGYGYTF
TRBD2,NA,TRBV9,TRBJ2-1,TGTGCCAGCAGCGTAGAGGGACTAGCGGAGGACTACAATGAGCAGTTCTTC,CASSVEGLAEDYNEQFF
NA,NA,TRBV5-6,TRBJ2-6,TGTGCCAGCAGCTTGGAGGGGTCTGGGGCCAACGTCCTGACTTTC,CASSLEGSGANVLTF
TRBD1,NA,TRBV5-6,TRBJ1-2,TGTGCCAGCAGCGTGGACAGGGGAAACTATGGCTACACCTTC,CASSVDRGNYGYTF
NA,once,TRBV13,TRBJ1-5,TGTGCCAGCAGCTTACGAGGGAGGAGGAGCAATCAGCCCCAGCATTTT,CASSLRGRRSNQPQHF
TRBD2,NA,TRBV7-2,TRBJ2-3,TGTGCCAGCAGCTTTCAGCGGGGGGGCGGCGCAGATACGCAGTATTTT,CASSFQRGGGADTQYF
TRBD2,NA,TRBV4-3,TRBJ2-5,TGCGCCAGCAGCCAAGATCTGGCGGGGGGACGCTTACAAGAGACCCAGTACTTC,CASSQDLAGGRLQETQYF
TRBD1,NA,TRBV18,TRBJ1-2,TGTGCCAGCTCAATTTCCGTGGCAGGGGGCGCTTCAAATGGCTACACCTTC,CASSISVAGGASNGYTF
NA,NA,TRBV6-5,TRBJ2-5,TGTGCCACCCGACGGGGGCAGGGGGGAGAGACCCAGTACTTC,CATRRGQGGETQYF
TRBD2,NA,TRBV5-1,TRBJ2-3,TGCGCCAGCAGCTTGCCTAGCGGGGGCACAGATACGCAGTATTTT,CASSLPSGGTDTQYF
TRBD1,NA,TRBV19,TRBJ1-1,TGTGCCAGTAGTATAGGAAACCGGGACAGGAGATTGAACACTGAAGCTTTCTTT,CASSIGNRDRRLNTEAFF
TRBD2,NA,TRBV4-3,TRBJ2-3,TGCGCCAGCAGCCAAGATTACACCGGGACTAGCGGGGGGGCGGTGTACACAGATACGCAGTATTTT,CASSQDYTGTSGGAVYTDTQYF
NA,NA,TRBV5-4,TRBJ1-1,TGTGCCAGCAGCTTTTACCACAGCCTGAACACTGAAGCTTTCTTT,CASSFYHSLNTEAFF
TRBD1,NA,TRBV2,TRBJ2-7,TGTGCCAGCAGTGTTCGTGGGACAGGGGGCTCCTACGAGCAGTACTTC,CASSVRGTGGSYEQYF
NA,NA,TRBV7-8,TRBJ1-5,TGTGCCAGCAGCTTAGGAGGGTTTCAGCCCCAGCATTTT,CASSLGGFQPQHF
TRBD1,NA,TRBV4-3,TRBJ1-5,TGCGCCAGCAGCCAAGGGGACAGACATCAGCCCCAGCATTTT,CASSQGDRHQPQHF
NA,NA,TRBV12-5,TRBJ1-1,TGTGCTAGTGGTTTGCCTCCCCCAGGAGAAGCTTTCTTT,CASGLPPPGEAFF
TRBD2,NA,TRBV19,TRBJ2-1,TGTGCCAGTCTTCGTCGCGGGGGGCCCCAGGATGAGCAGTTCTTC,CASLRRGGPQDEQFF
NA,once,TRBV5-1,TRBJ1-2,TGCGCCAGCAGCTTCCCGAGGGAAAGCGATGGCTACACCTTC,CASSFPRESDGYTF
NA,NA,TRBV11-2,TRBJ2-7,TGTGCCAGCAGCTTACTCGCGGGGGACACCTACGAGCAGTACTTC,CASSLLAGDTYEQYF
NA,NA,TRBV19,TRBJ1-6,TGTGCCAGTTCCGCAGGACAAGGATCACCCCTCCACTTT,CASSAGQGSPLHF
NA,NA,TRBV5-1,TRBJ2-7,TGCGCCAGCAGCTTGGCCGGGAACGAGCAGTACTTC,CASSLAGNEQYF